This paragraph covers one T cell receptor (beta chain) sequence. This entry belongs to a study of blood T cell repertoires in COVID-19. Looking at the study overall: The study drew acute and convalescent COVID-19 samples from the United States, Italy and Spain. Sample material is recorded as cDNA or gDNA derived from T cells, B-cell-depleted T cells, or PBMCs.

This CDR3 region has 15 residues. Germline lookup yields CDR1 SGHTA and CDR2 FQGTGA. V lost 4 bases and J lost 7; bases outside the gene matches: 8. Authors' data handling: Reference gene primers were amplified, and this amplification served to estimate nucleated cell counts. Repertoires were generated with immunoSEQ multiplex PCR, while TCRdb's copy carries only in-frame clones and drops some. From that table come the V and J calls and clone size; the DNA was used to work out D and trimming. Of 150,000 to 200,000 clones listed, 86% are singletons. This chain joins TRBV7-3 and TRBJ2-2; 8 bases are a match to TRBD1. The origin of this receptor is a man aged 50-60 years with active or convalescent COVID-19. The sample comprised peripheral blood. CDR3 coding DNA: TGTGCCAGCAGCTCCGGACAGGGTTTGGGCGGGGAGCTGTTTTTT. Its protein is CASSSGQGLGGELFF.